This T cell receptor (beta chain) stems from a study of PD-1 blockade in mismatch repair-deficient tumors (TCRdb year 2017). For context, the study as a whole: Between September 2013 and September 2016, the trial enrolled about 93 consecutive patients with about a dozen mismatch repair-deficient cancer types, every one of whom had been previously treated and was progressing. Tumor-associated T cell clones in the peripheral blood of patients responding to PD-1 blockade were tracked using deep sequencing of TCR CDR3 regions. Results and caveats for the whole study, not just this receptor: Rapid expansion after pembrolizumab followed by contraction, generally before radiologic responses, was shown by tumor-resident clones, which were often undetectable in blood before treatment.

For every enrolled patient, mismatch repair deficiency was confirmed by either polymerase chain reaction or immunohistochemistry. A few patients who responded to pembrolizumab therapy underwent TCR sequencing. In the phase II trial, pembrolizumab PD-1 blockade was tested prospectively in advanced mismatch repair-deficient cancers, no matter which tissue of origin the cancers came from. Serial peripheral blood T cell samples were collected before and at multiple times after starting PD-1 blockade. The timing of each blood sample was reported as weeks after the first dose of pembrolizumab. As concerns this clone: Its antigen specificity is not known. The input lacks base qualities; no much larger clone sits a single base away.

The germline V gene encodes CDR1 SGHNT and CDR2 YYREEE (reference sequence). From V the trimming removes 4 bases and from J it removes 4 bases, while the gene matches leave 4 bases of the junction unaccounted for. The CDR3, from cysteine to phenylalanine, totals 13 residues. Just CDR3 DNA is preserved here, 39 bases in frame from base 1. The library was obtained by the immunoSEQ multiplex PCR assay. In its TCRdb copy, this immuneACCESS table keeps in-frame sequences only and misses some clones. Where compared with another copy, unresolved V genes explain less than half of these, and the others have no known cause. This sample has some 120,000 clones in its table, and 70% to 90% of those were observed once. The ten largest clones take up approximately 12% of the sample.

Sequenced here: peripheral blood, sampled 44 weeks after starting pembrolizumab. This receptor was obtained from an adult with mismatch repair-deficient cancer. The receptor chain draws on TRBV5-4 and TRBJ2-7; TRBD1 fits 8 bases in the junction. The sequenced DNA: TGTGCCAGCAGCGGGGACAGGCCGTACGAGCAGTACTTC. It is translated as CASSGDRPYEQYF.